This T cell receptor beta chain is drawn from a study of radiation and T cells in renal cell carcinoma. Across the whole study: Nephrectomy followed 15 Gy stereotactic body radiation by 4 weeks. General study findings and limits: In blood, top tumor clones expanded by 2 weeks, shrinking by 4. Pretreatment tumor biopsies were lacking, so baseline clonotypes are unknown.

Profiling relied on immunoSEQ multiplex PCR, and the TCRdb table lists in-frame clones only, not all of them. This sample has about 95,000 clones, with approximately 86% found just once. Points on this clone: What it binds is not known.

Trimming removed 9 bases at V and 0 bases at J, with 12 bases between. This CDR3 region has 14 residues. CDR1 and CDR2 (germline): MNHNS, SASEGT. Time point described: baseline pretreatment blood. Treatment denoted: 15 Gy SBRT to primary tumor, nephrectomy 4 weeks later. Blood was sampled at baseline, 2 weeks and 4 weeks after SBRT. The chain links TRBV6-1 to TRBJ2-1, with D unclear. The sequence came from a man aged 50-59 years with renal cell carcinoma. Sequencing used blood, obtained from a patient whose treatment included radiotherapy and nephrectomy. The CDR3: CASFEVSSYNEQFF. The CDR3 region has the DNA TGTGCCAGTTTTGAGGTCAGCTCCTACAATGAGCAGTTCTTC.